What follows are 2 T cell receptor beta chains derived from one specimen sequenced in a study of OX40 agonist ivuxolimab in advanced cancers. The data were produced by immunoSEQ multiplex PCR, yet TCRdb's version contains in-frame clones alone and is incomplete. This sample has 55,000 to 75,000 clones, with approximately 86% found just once. The sequencing here drew on CD4+ or CD8+ T cells sorted from blood, taken in a trial of the OX40 agonist ivuxolimab. The source of these receptors is an adult with an advanced solid tumor such as melanoma, head and neck, liver or kidney cancer.

This clone was counted a few times. This chain connects TRBV5-5 to TRBJ2-3, with 16 bases matching TRBD2. CDR1 is SGHKS and CDR2 is YYEKEE in the germline V gene (reference sequence). After removal of 3 bases from V and 3 bases from J, the junction contained 4 bases not matched to a gene. CDR3 size: 17 residues. The CDR3 nucleotides read TGTGCCAGCAGCTCCCCGGGACTAGCGGGAGGGACAGATACGCAGTATTTT. Protein product: CASSSPGLAGGTDTQYF.

The V gene is TRBV6-5, the J gene TRBJ2-3; D is uncertain. Trimming stripped 0 bases from V and 1 base from J, with 5 bases between. The CDR3 totals 14 residues. CDR1 is MNHEY and CDR2 is SVGAGI in the germline V gene. CDR3: CASSYSTGTDTQYF. The CDR3, as DNA: TGTGCCAGCAGTTACTCTACAGGCACAGATACGCAGTATTTT.